Below, one TCR beta chain is given with its context. This entry belongs to a study of T cell changes during pregnancy in multiple sclerosis. Assay used: immunoSEQ multiplex PCR; TCRdb lists only in-frame clones, some missing. The sample records 100,000 to 110,000 clones, about nine tenths being singletons. The sequencing here drew on peripheral blood, taken after pregnancy. The sequence was obtained from a female donor with multiple sclerosis, enrolled in a pregnancy study.

In DNA, the CDR3 is TGTGCCAGCAGTGAAGGGGCCCAGCCCCTAGATACGCAGTATTTT. Its translation: CASSEGAQPLDTQYF. The chain employs TRBV6-1 and TRBJ2-3; D not resolved. CDR1 is MNHNS, CDR2 SASEGT, per germline. Trimming took 1 base from V and 5 from J, leaving 13 bases between them. CDR3 length: 15 amino acids.